A selection of T cell receptor beta chains follows, all from one sample in a study of blood T cell repertoires in COVID-19. Generated by immunoSEQ multiplex PCR, the TCRdb table keeps only in-frame clones and is missing some. The table has over 100,000 clones, approximately 89% seen once; the top ten hold 3.5% to 4.5%. The specimen was peripheral blood. Source of these receptors: a man aged 40-49 years with acute or convalescent COVID-19. Each CDR3 is given with its conserved first and last residue. D genes are given only for firm matches. The size field is filled for only some rows; it gives once, few, many or a size class.

cdr3_nt cdr3_aa j_call clone_size v_call d_call
TGTGCCAGCAACCGGCGGGGGGCCTCCTACAATGAGCAGTTCTTC CASNRRGASYNEQFF TRBJ2-1 - TRBV6-5 TRBD2
TGTGCCAGCAGCCAAGGAGCTAACTATGGCTACACCTTC CASSQGANYGYTF TRBJ1-2 - TRBV3-1/TRBV3-2 -
TGTGCCAGCAGCTTGACAGGCCAGGGCAATCAGCCCCAGCATTTT CASSLTGQGNQPQHF TRBJ1-5 once TRBV11-2 -
TGTGCCAGCACCCGCACGGGCTCTGGAAACACCATATATTTT CASTRTGSGNTIYF TRBJ1-3 once TRBV5-5 -
TGCGCCAGCAGTCCCACTCCGGGGAACAATGAGCAGTTCTTC CASSPTPGNNEQFF TRBJ2-1 - TRBV5-1 -
TGTGCCAGCAGTGGAGGCCCGGGGGGGGAGACCCAGTACTTC CASSGGPGGETQYF TRBJ2-5 - TRBV2 TRBD2
TGCGCCAGCAGCCCCTCATTCGACAGGAACGAAGCTTTCTTT CASSPSFDRNEAFF TRBJ1-1 - TRBV5-1 -
TGTGCCAGCAGCTTGGCCGCGGTTTCGGGCTACACCTTC CASSLAAVSGYTF TRBJ1-2 few TRBV5-6 -
TGTGCCAGCAGCTTGGGACGGGACAGTCATGGCTACACCTTC CASSLGRDSHGYTF TRBJ1-2 - TRBV5-6 TRBD1
TGTGCCAGCAGCGTACAGTCGGGGGTCGGGGAGCTGTTTTTT CASSVQSGVGELFF TRBJ2-2 - TRBV9 -
TGTGCCAGCAGCGTAGGTCCAGACTCTGGAAACACCATATATTTT CASSVGPDSGNTIYF TRBJ1-3 once TRBV9 -
TGTGCTAGTGGTAGCGGGGGCCCAAACACCGGGGAGCTGTTTTTT CASGSGGPNTGELFF TRBJ2-2 - TRBV12-5 TRBD2
TGTGCCACCAGTGATTTGGAATCCGCAGGTCACCAGCCCCAGCATTTT CATSDLESAGHQPQHF TRBJ1-5 - TRBV24-1 -
TGTGCCAGCAGCAAAAGGTGGGGGCCCTATGGCTACACCTTC CASSKRWGPYGYTF TRBJ1-2 - TRBV27 -
TGTGCCAGCAGCCAAGATCTAATCGAGACCCAGTACTTC CASSQDLIETQYF TRBJ2-5 - TRBV4-2 -
TGTGCCAGCAGCAACCGGGACAGGGTCATTGGAAACACCATATATTTT CASSNRDRVIGNTIYF TRBJ1-3 - TRBV5-4 TRBD1
TGTGCCAGTAATAAATGGGCCAACAGTATTCGAAACAATGAGCAGTTCTTC CASNKWANSIRNNEQFF TRBJ2-1 - TRBV19 -
TGCGCCAGCAGCTTAAATAGGGGAGGGTACACTGAAGCTTTCTTT CASSLNRGGYTEAFF TRBJ1-1 - TRBV5-1 -
TGTGCCAGCAGCCCACTTTATAGCGGGGGGAGTTATGAGCAGTTCTTC CASSPLYSGGSYEQFF TRBJ2-1 - TRBV5-4 TRBD2
TGTGCCAGCAGCTTGGCCGGTCCAGATACGCAGTATTTT CASSLAGPDTQYF TRBJ2-3 - TRBV5-5 -
TGCGCCAGCAGCCAAAAACTAGCCTACGAGCAGTACTTC CASSQKLAYEQYF TRBJ2-7 few TRBV4-1 -
TGCAGCGCCGGGGAGGGAAACACTGAAGCTTTCTTT CSAGEGNTEAFF TRBJ1-1 - TRBV29-1 -
TGTGCCAGCAGCCGGTGGGCCGACCTCTCCGAGCAGTACTTC CASSRWADLSEQYF TRBJ2-7 once TRBV6-6 -
TGTGCCAGCAGTGATTTATCGTGGACAGCGCAGAACACCGGGGAGCTGTTTTTT CASSDLSWTAQNTGELFF TRBJ2-2 - TRBV6-1 -
TGTGCCAGCAGTGGACAGGCAGGGGGCTACACCTTC CASSGQAGGYTF TRBJ1-2 - TRBV27 TRBD1
TGTGCCAGCAGCTTTTTCGGACGAGCGGGGTTCAATGAGCAGTTCTTC CASSFFGRAGFNEQFF TRBJ2-1 - TRBV11-2 TRBD2
TGTGCCAGTAGGGGGGACAGGCGGCCAAAGAACTATGGCTACACCTTC CASRGDRRPKNYGYTF TRBJ1-2 - TRBV19 TRBD1
TGTGCCAGCAGCCCCACCCGGACAGCAGATACGCAGTATTTT CASSPTRTADTQYF TRBJ2-3 - TRBV7-2 -
TGTGCTAGTGGTTTGTTCCAGGCAGGGGCCTCGTTGTCGACAAATCAGCCCCAGCATTTT CASGLFQAGASLSTNQPQHF TRBJ1-5 - TRBV12-5 -
TGTGCCACCACCTCGAAAGGGACTGGGGCTGAAAAACTGTTTTTT CATTSKGTGAEKLFF TRBJ1-4 - TRBV15 -
TGTGCCAGCAGTCCCTTTGTTGATTCACCCCTCCACTTT CASSPFVDSPLHF TRBJ1-6 - TRBV6-5 -
TGTGCCAGCAGGCGCGCGGGACAGATGAACACTGAAGCTTTCTTT CASRRAGQMNTEAFF TRBJ1-1 - TRBV11-2 TRBD1
TGTGCCAGCAGCCGACCGGGACTAGCGGGCCGGGAGCAGTTCTTC CASSRPGLAGREQFF TRBJ2-1 - TRBV7-9 TRBD2
TGTGCCAGCTCACCAAGGACAGGGGCCGAGCAGTACTTC CASSPRTGAEQYF TRBJ2-7 - TRBV18 TRBD1
TGCGCCAGCAGCCAGGGACAGGGGGTCACCGGGGAGCTGTTTTTT CASSQGQGVTGELFF TRBJ2-2 - TRBV4-1 TRBD1
TGTGCCAGCAGCTCCGGCTGGGGGGGCCAGACCGGGGAGCTGTTTTTT CASSSGWGGQTGELFF TRBJ2-2 - TRBV7-2 -
TGTGCCAGCAGCCATTATTCGGGGGTACTTTACAATGAGCAGTTCTTC CASSHYSGVLYNEQFF TRBJ2-1 - TRBV14 -
TGTGCCAGCAGCGGACAGGGAGGCTTCTCGGGTGGAAACACCATATATTTT CASSGQGGFSGGNTIYF TRBJ1-3 - TRBV3-1/TRBV3-2 TRBD1
TGTGCCAGCAGCCTTACAGCGAACACTGAAGCTTTCTTT CASSLTANTEAFF TRBJ1-1 - TRBV5-4 -
TGCGCCAGCAGTAGTCAAGGGGGCACTGGAAACACCATATATTTT CASSSQGGTGNTIYF TRBJ1-3 - TRBV23-1 TRBD1
TGCGCCAGCAGCTTACAGGGATTGGAAGAAAAACTGTTTTTT CASSLQGLEEKLFF TRBJ1-4 - TRBV5-1 -
TGTGCCAGTAGTCCCGACAGGGAAAGCCTCTATGGCTACACCTTC CASSPDRESLYGYTF TRBJ1-2 - TRBV19 TRBD1
TGTGCCAGCAGGGGCGGCCTTAAGGACAGTAGCTATGGCTACACCTTC CASRGGLKDSSYGYTF TRBJ1-2 - TRBV6-6 -
TGTGCCAGCAGCTCCCGGGAGGTAGCCGACAATGAGCAGTTCTTC CASSSREVADNEQFF TRBJ2-1 - TRBV7-9 TRBD2
TGTGCCAGCAGTGAAATGGGGCTCGGCAATCAGCCCCAGCATTTT CASSEMGLGNQPQHF TRBJ1-5 - TRBV6-1 -
TGTGCCTGGAGTGTCCCAGGGGCTAATTCACCCCTCCACTTT CAWSVPGANSPLHF TRBJ1-6 - TRBV30 -
TGTGCCATCAGTGAGTTGGGGCGAGGAGATACGCAGTATTTT CAISELGRGDTQYF TRBJ2-3 once TRBV10-3 -
TGTGCCAGCAGCTCATTAGCGGGGGCCTCCTACAATGAGCAGTTCTTC CASSSLAGASYNEQFF TRBJ2-1 - TRBV13 TRBD2
TGTGCCTGGACGAAAACAGACAATCAGCCCCAGCATTTT CAWTKTDNQPQHF TRBJ1-5 - TRBV30 -
TGTGCCAGCAGCCAATATCCTCTTGTGAACACTGAAGCTTTCTTT CASSQYPLVNTEAFF TRBJ1-1 - TRBV14 -
TGTGCCAGCATGGGAGCTAACTATGGCTACACCTTC CASMGANYGYTF TRBJ1-2 - TRBV27 -
TGTGCCAGCAGTGACCACACAGTGGGCAATCAGCCCCAGCATTTT CASSDHTVGNQPQHF TRBJ1-5 - TRBV2 -
TGTGCCAGTAGTATAGACAGGGGTCTCTATGGCTACACCTTC CASSIDRGLYGYTF TRBJ1-2 - TRBV19 -
TGTGCCAGCATGGGTGCGGTTTTTGAGGACTACACCTTC CASMGAVFEDYTF TRBJ1-2 - TRBV28 -